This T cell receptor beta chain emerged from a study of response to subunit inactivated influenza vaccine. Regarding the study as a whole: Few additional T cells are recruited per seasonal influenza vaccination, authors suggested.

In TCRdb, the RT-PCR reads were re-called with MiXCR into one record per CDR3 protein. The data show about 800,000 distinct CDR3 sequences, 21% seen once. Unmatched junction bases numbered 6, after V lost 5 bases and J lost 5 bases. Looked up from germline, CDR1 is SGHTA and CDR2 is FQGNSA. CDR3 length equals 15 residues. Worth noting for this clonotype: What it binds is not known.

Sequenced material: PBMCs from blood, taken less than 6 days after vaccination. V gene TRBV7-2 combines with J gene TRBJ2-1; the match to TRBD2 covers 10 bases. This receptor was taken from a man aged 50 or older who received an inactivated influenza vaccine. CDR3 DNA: TGTGCCAGCAGCCCAGAACTAGCGGGGAACAATGAGCAGTTCTTC. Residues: CASSPELAGNNEQFF.